The source of this TCR beta chain is a study of blood T cell repertoires in COVID-19. As originally analysed: How many nucleated cells were present was estimated from reference gene primer amplification. Produced via immunoSEQ multiplex PCR; TCRdb's table is partial and in-frame only. That table furnishes V, J and clone size, whereas the DNA furnished D and trimming. The sample has about 29,000 clones, almost 85% seen once. Source material: peripheral blood. The source is an older man with active COVID-19.

The CDR3 sequence is CASSVGTSGGRDTQYF. CDR3 in DNA: TGTGCCAGCAGCGTAGGGACTAGCGGGGGCCGGGATACGCAGTATTTT. The chain has TRBV9 and TRBJ2-3, with 13 bases identical to TRBD2. V shed 0 bases, J shed 6 bases, and the junction held 4 bases outside the gene matches. The CDR3 loop spans 16 amino acids. Germline V CDR1 and CDR2: SGDLS, YYNGEE.